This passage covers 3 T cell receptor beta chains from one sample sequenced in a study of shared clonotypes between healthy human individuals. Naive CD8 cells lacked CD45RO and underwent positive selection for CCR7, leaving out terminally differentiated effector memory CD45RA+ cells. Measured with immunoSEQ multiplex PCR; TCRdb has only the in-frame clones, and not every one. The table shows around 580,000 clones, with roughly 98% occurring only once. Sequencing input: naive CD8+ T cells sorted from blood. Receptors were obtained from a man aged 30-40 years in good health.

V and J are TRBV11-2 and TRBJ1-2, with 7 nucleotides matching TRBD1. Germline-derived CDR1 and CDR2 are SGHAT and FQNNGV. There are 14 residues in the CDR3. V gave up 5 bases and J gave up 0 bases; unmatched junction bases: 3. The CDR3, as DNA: TGTGCCAGCAGCCGCACAGGGGCTAACTATGGCTACACCTTC. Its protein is CASSRTGANYGYTF.

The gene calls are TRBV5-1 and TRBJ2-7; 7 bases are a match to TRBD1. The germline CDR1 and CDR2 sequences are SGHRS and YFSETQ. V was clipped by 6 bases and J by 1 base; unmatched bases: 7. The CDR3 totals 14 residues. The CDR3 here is CASTSGQNSYEQYF. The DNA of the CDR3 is TGCGCCAGCACGTCGGGACAGAATTCCTACGAGCAGTACTTC.

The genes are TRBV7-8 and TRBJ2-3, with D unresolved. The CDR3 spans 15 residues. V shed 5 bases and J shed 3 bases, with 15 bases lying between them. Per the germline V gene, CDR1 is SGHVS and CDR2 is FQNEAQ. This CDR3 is CASSPRPGGTDTQYF. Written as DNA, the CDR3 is TGTGCCAGCAGCCCCAGGCCGGGTGGTACAGATACGCAGTATTTT.